A selection of T cell receptor beta chains follows, all from one sample in a study of blood T cell repertoires in COVID-19. The assay was immunoSEQ multiplex PCR, and TCRdb's table has in-frame clones only and misses some. The sample has fewer than 300,000 clones; more than 85% are singletons. Sample: peripheral blood. These receptors all stem from a young woman with COVID-19, enrolled during active disease. The CDR3 runs from the conserved cysteine through the conserved F or W.

CDR3: CASSPPNRGQGNGYTF; J: TRBJ1-2; V: TRBV28
CDR3: CASSQEGGSAYNEQFF; J: TRBJ2-1; V: TRBV4-1
CDR3: CASSSLYNEQFF; J: TRBJ2-1; V: TRBV6-9
CDR3: CASSLDRGNQPQHF; J: TRBJ1-5; V: TRBV19
CDR3: CASSSPQETQYF; J: TRBJ2-5; V: TRBV28
CDR3: CASSQDRGQGGYGYTF; J: TRBJ1-2; V: TRBV4-2
CDR3: CASSTGTLPNNSPLHF; J: TRBJ1-6; V: TRBV7-8
CDR3: CASSLPRGQPNTEAFF; J: TRBJ1-1; V: TRBV28
CDR3: CASSLGQGRNTEAFF; J: TRBJ1-1; V: TRBV5-1
CDR3: CASSETGGYQPQHF; J: TRBJ1-5; V: TRBV19
CDR3: CASSLGQRNSPLHF; J: TRBJ1-6; V: TRBV11-2
CDR3: CATSDLDQTSGRAHEQFF; J: TRBJ2-1; V: TRBV24-1
CDR3: CASSTVERRLVETQYF; J: TRBJ2-5; V: TRBV19
CDR3: CSASPGQGFQETQYF; J: TRBJ2-5; V: TRBV20-1
CDR3: CASSSPTGNEQYF; J: TRBJ2-7; V: TRBV12-3/TRBV12-4
CDR3: CASSSSGSYRNEQFF; J: TRBJ2-1; V: TRBV6-5
CDR3: CASSVEGHIANTGELFF; J: TRBJ2-2; V: TRBV9
CDR3: CASSLDGGSNTQYF; J: TRBJ2-3; V: TRBV11-2
CDR3: CASSPLTSMETQYF; J: TRBJ2-5; V: TRBV27